This T cell receptor beta chain emerged from a study of blood T cell repertoires in COVID-19. About the research overall: COVID-19 samples, acute and convalescent, were from the United States, Italy and Spain.

In terms of age and location, participants ranged from roughly 18 to 89 years and lived in about 25 US areas. Cohorts were determined from participant-reported clinical history. What the recovered Cohort 3 donors had was two negative PCRs, clearance, or symptom resolution. The data were produced by immunoSEQ multiplex PCR, yet TCRdb's version contains in-frame clones alone and is incomplete. The table includes about 300,000 clones, under 90% detected once. The CDR3 runs to 13 residues. V lost 5 bases to trimming and J lost 4 bases; unmatched junction nucleotides: 4. In germline, CDR1 is SGHVS, CDR2 FQNEAQ.

The material sequenced was PBMCs or T cells enriched from blood (not recorded which). The source of this sequence is a man aged 55 to 69 who had recovered from COVID-19. The chain employs TRBV7-8 and TRBJ2-7, with TRBD1 matching over 8 bases. This chain's CDR3 is CASSKRQGYEQYF. The CDR3 region has the DNA TGTGCCAGCAGCAAAAGACAGGGGTACGAGCAGTACTTC.